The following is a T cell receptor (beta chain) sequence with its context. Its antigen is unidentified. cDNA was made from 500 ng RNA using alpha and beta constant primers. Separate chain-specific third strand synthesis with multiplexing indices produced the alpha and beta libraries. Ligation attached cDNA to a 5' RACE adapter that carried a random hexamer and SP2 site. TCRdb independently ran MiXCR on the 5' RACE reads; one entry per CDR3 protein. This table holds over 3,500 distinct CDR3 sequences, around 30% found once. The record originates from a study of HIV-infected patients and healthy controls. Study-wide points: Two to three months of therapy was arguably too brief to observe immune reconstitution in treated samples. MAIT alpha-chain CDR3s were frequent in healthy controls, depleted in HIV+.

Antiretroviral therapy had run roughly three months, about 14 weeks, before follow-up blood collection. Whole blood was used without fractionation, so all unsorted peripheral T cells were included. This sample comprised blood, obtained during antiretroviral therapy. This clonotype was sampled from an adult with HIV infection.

The CDR3 DNA reads TGCGCCAGCAGCTTTGGGACAGGGGGCATCTCGGGGCCCCAGCATTTT. Translating gives CASSFGTGGISGPQHF. The rearrangement uses TRBV5-1 and TRBJ1-5; 12 positions agree with TRBD1. The CDR3 contains 16 residues. The germline V gene has CDR1 SGHRS and CDR2 YFSETQ. J lost 9 bases, V lost 2 bases, and 9 bases had no gene match.